One and the same sample provided the 5 T cell receptor beta chains below, sequenced in a study of OX40 agonist ivuxolimab in advanced cancers. The repertoire was sequenced with immunoSEQ multiplex PCR; TCRdb's copy has only in-frame clones and lacks some. The repertoire holds 75,000 to 95,000 clones, with about 89% as singletons. The sample consisted of CD4+ or CD8+ T cells sorted from blood, taken in a trial of the OX40 agonist ivuxolimab. Receptors originate from an adult with an advanced solid tumor such as melanoma, head and neck, liver or kidney cancer.

The V and J genes are TRBV4-2 and TRBJ1-2, with 8 bases identical to TRBD1. The CDR3 loop spans 15 amino acids. With V trimmed by 3 bases and J by 4 bases, 7 bases remained unmatched. The germline gives CDR1 LGHNA, CDR2 YNFKEQ. CDR3 residues: CASSHPGQGIYGYTF. The CDR3 DNA is TGTGCCAGCAGCCATCCTGGACAGGGCATCTATGGCTACACCTTC.

J is TRBJ2-7 and V is TRBV5-1, with D hard to call. Germline V lookup: CDR1 SGHRS, CDR2 YFSETQ. This CDR3 is built from 12 residues. With 1 base removed from V and 4 bases from J, the gap between germline ends came to 6 bases. This chain's CDR3 is CASSLSRYEQYF. In nucleotides, the CDR3 is TGCGCCAGCAGCTTGAGTCGGTACGAGCAGTACTTC.

The chain has TRBV11-3 and TRBJ1-5; D may be TRBD1 (5 bases). Germline CDR1 reads SGHNT; CDR2 reads YENEEA. Trimming removed 0 bases from V and 4 bases from J, with 10 bases in between. The length of the CDR3 is 15 residues. In DNA form, the CDR3 reads TGTGCCAGCAGCTTAGAGGGGCAGCTAAATCAGCCCCAGCATTTT. It translates to CASSLEGQLNQPQHF.

The chain employs TRBV6-5 and TRBJ1-5; no reliable D call. Germline assignment: CDR1 MNHEY and CDR2 SVGAGI. The CDR3 covers 13 residues. Trimming cost V 0 bases and J 6 bases, with 6 bases left between them. The CDR3 sequence: CASSYSLVQPQHF. CDR3 sequence (DNA): TGTGCCAGCAGTTACTCCCTGGTTCAGCCCCAGCATTTT.

The chain recombines TRBV5-1 with TRBJ1-3; weak D call: TRBD1 (6 bases). This CDR3 comprises 14 residues. CDR1 and CDR2 (germline): SGHRS, YFSETQ. The germline V and J ends were trimmed by 4 bases and 5 bases, with 13 bases remaining between them. The CDR3 sequence: CASSAQGSRNTIYF. CDR3 DNA sequence: TGCGCCAGCAGCGCTCAGGGGAGTAGAAACACCATATATTTT.